Below, 30 T cell receptor beta chains from the same sample are listed, as sequenced in a study of cytotoxic CD8 clonotypes in ibrutinib-treated CLL. This table comes from immunoSEQ multiplex PCR, and its TCRdb copy is limited to in-frame clones, with some not included. The sample consists of 80,000 to 95,000 clones, around 75% of them appearing once. The input for sequencing was PBMCs, taken after 12 months of ibrutinib treatment. The receptors were gathered from a human donor with chronic lymphocytic leukemia.

J is TRBJ1-5 and V is TRBV19; 10 bases are shared with TRBD1. Germline CDR1 and CDR2: LNHDA and SQIVND (reference sequence). V dropped 5 bases and J dropped 2; count of bases not matched to a gene: 0. The CDR3 covers 14 residues. CDR3 DNA: TGTGCCAGTAGTGGGACAGGGGGCAATCAGCCCCAGCATTTT. It yields the protein CASSGTGGNQPQHF.

The chain has TRBV4-3 and TRBJ2-1, with unresolved D. V was shortened by 4 bases and J by 0 bases, with 4 bases between the two germline ends. The germline CDR1 and CDR2 sequences are LGHNA and YSLEER. This CDR3 region has 13 residues. The CDR3 is CASSRNSYNEQFF. CDR3 nucleotide sequence: TGCGCCAGCAGCCGGAACTCCTACAATGAGCAGTTCTTC.

This clone was recorded once. This chain uses TRBV5-4 with TRBJ2-6; the D is unclear. Trimming took 1 base from V and 2 from J, leaving 7 bases between them. The CDR3 has 15 residues. From germline, CDR1 is SGHNT and CDR2 YYREEE (reference sequence). The CDR3 nucleotides read TGTGCCAGCAGCTTGATCCCTCCTGGGGCCAACGTCCTGACTTTC. This gives the protein CASSLIPPGANVLTF.

This clone has a count of ten or more. The chain joins TRBV19 to TRBJ1-2; 9 bases match TRBD1. CDR1 is LNHDA, CDR2 SQIVND, per germline (reference sequence). The J segment lost 4 bases and the V segment lost 1 base, leaving 7 bases of the junction unmatched. The CDR3 covers 16 residues. Here the CDR3 DNA reads TGTGCCAGTAGTATAGTACCGGGGACAGGGCTCTATGGCTACACCTTC. It is translated as CASSIVPGTGLYGYTF. The full variable domain, completed using reference TRBV19 and TRBJ1-2, is DGGITQSPKYLFRKEGQNVTLSCEQNLNHDAMYWYRQDPGQGLRLIYYSQIVNDFQKGDIAEGYSVSREKKESFPLTVTSAQKNPTAFYLCASSIVPGTGLYGYTFGSGTRLTVV.

The chain employs TRBV18 and TRBJ2-2; TRBD2 matches at 14 bases. Germline trimming cut 6 bases from V and 0 bases from J; bases unmatched to any gene: 3. CDR3 size: 17 residues. The germline V gene encodes CDR1 KGHSH and CDR2 LQKENI. This chain's CDR3 is CASSGLAGGTNTGELFF. The CDR3 DNA reads as TGTGCCAGCTCCGGACTAGCGGGAGGCACGAACACCGGGGAGCTGTTTTTT.

CDR3 region: CAWRDSSYNSPLHF. The CDR3, as DNA: TGTGCCTGGAGGGACAGCTCCTATAATTCACCCCTCCACTTT. This chain joins TRBV30 and TRBJ1-6; D may be TRBD1 (6 bases). Germline V gives CDR1 GTSNPN, CDR2 SVGIG (reference sequence). The CDR3 loop spans 14 amino acids. Between the trimmed V and J ends, which lost 3 bases and 0 bases, there was a span of 6 bases.

The genes are TRBV9 and TRBJ2-3; D unclear. This CDR3 has 15 residues. Germline loops: CDR1 SGDLS, CDR2 YYNGEE. V was shortened by 4 bases and J by 1 base, with 13 bases between the two germline ends. The CDR3 is CASSPQAVGTDTQYF. The CDR3, as DNA: TGTGCCAGCAGCCCCCAGGCGGTGGGCACAGATACGCAGTATTTT. The whole variable domain, remainder taken from reference TRBV9 and TRBJ2-3, is DSGVTQTPKHLITATGQRVTLRCSPRSGDLSVYWYQQSLDQGLQFLIQYYNGEERAKGNILERFSAQQFPDLHSELNLSSLELGDSALYFCASSPQAVGTDTQYFGPGTRLTVL.

The table lists this clone with a count of one. J is TRBJ2-2 and V is TRBV6-5, with 14 bases identical to TRBD2. The V gene's germline CDR1 is MNHEY and CDR2 SVGAGI. The CDR3 has 15 residues. With 7 bases clipped from V and 4 bases from J, the junction kept 2 bases outside the gene matches. CDR3 DNA sequence: TGTGCCAGCACCGGACTAGCGGGAGGCACCGGGGAGCTGTTTTTT. Protein: CASTGLAGGTGELFF.

The J gene is TRBJ2-3, the V gene TRBV5-1; 9 bases match TRBD2. From germline, CDR1 is SGHRS and CDR2 YFSETQ. The CDR3 is made up of 16 amino acids. The junction had 9 bases not matched to a gene; V was cut back by 4 bases and J by 3 bases. The CDR3 bases are TGCGCCAGCAGCACCATTAGCGGGAGTGGGACAGATACGCAGTATTTT. It specifies CASSTISGSGTDTQYF.

The CDR3 sequence is CASSLRRSRRGGTDTQYF. The CDR3, as DNA: TGTGCCAGCAGCTTAAGGAGGAGTCGCAGGGGTGGGACAGATACGCAGTATTTT. This chain connects TRBV7-2 to TRBJ2-3; D perhaps matches TRBD1 (6 bases). Germline V CDR1 and CDR2: SGHTA, FQGNSA. Trimming cost V 2 bases and J 3 bases, with 21 bases left between them. CDR3 length: 18 residues. Filled out from reference TRBV7-2 and TRBJ2-3, the complete variable domain reads GAGVSQSPSNKVTEKGKDVELRCDPISGHTALYWYRQSLGQGLEFLIYFQGNSAPDKSGLPSDRFSAERTGGSVSTLTIQRTQQEDSAVYLCASSLRRSRRGGTDTQYFGPGTRLTVL.

This clone was detected only a few times. The chain recombines TRBV6-6 with TRBJ1-6; a possible D gene is TRBD1 (6 bases). Germline values: CDR1 MNHNY, CDR2 SVGAGI (reference sequence). With 6 bases removed from V and 13 bases from J, the gap between germline ends came to 16 bases. The length of the CDR3 is 13 residues. The CDR3 loop reads CASRGATGAPLHF. CDR3 nucleotide sequence: TGTGCCAGCAGGGGGGCGACGGGTGCGCCCCTCCACTTT.

The chain joins TRBV29-1 to TRBJ1-2; 11 nucleotides match TRBD1. The CDR3 is 13 residues long. Losses at the gene ends were 7 bases for V and 4 bases for J; bases not matched to a gene: 5. Germline values: CDR1 SQVTM, CDR2 ANQGSEA. The CDR3 loop is CSAGQGAGYGYTF. In nucleotides, the CDR3 is TGCAGCGCCGGACAGGGGGCGGGCTATGGCTACACCTTC.

This clone was observed a handful of times. The chain combines TRBV28 with TRBJ1-2; D gene uncertain. This CDR3 region has 12 residues. V lost 2 bases and J lost 5, with 6 bases in between. In germline, CDR1 is MDHEN, CDR2 SYDVKM. Here the CDR3 DNA reads TGTGCCAGCAGTTTAAGAGGTTATGGCTACACCTTC. Amino acids: CASSLRGYGYTF.

This sequence joins TRBV30 and TRBJ2-5; TRBD2 matches 11 bases. This CDR3 is 17 amino acids long. Losses at the gene ends were 1 base for V and 0 bases for J; bases not matched to a gene: 7. The germline V gene has CDR1 GTSNPN and CDR2 SVGIG (reference sequence). The CDR3 nucleotides are TGTGCCTGGAGTGGGGGGAGGACTAGCGGGTACCAAGAGACCCAGTACTTC. Encoded protein: CAWSGGRTSGYQETQYF.

J is TRBJ2-1 and V is TRBV11-2; 7 bases align to TRBD1. Trimming took 5 bases from V and 8 from J; bases not matched to a gene: 6. The CDR3 runs 13 residues. CDR1 is SGHAT, CDR2 FQNNGV, per germline. In DNA form, the CDR3 reads TGTGCCAGCAGCCCGACAGGGTTCCATGAGCAGTTCTTC. It is translated as CASSPTGFHEQFF.

This clone was seen only once. The V gene is TRBV7-6, the J gene TRBJ2-3; TRBD1 matches at 8 bases. This CDR3 has 15 amino acids. Germline assignment: CDR1 SGHVS and CDR2 FNYEAQ. V gave up 3 bases and J gave up 2 bases; unmatched junction bases: 4. The CDR3 sequence: CASSLGQGATDTQYF. The CDR3, as DNA: TGTGCCAGCAGCTTGGGGCAGGGGGCCACAGATACGCAGTATTTT.

The J gene is TRBJ2-2, the V gene TRBV7-3; weak D call: TRBD2 (5 bases). The V end lost 3 bases, the J end lost 2 bases, and 13 bases lay between the germline ends. Germline V lookup: CDR1 SGHTA, CDR2 FQGTGA. The CDR3 totals 16 residues. The CDR3 coding sequence is TGTGCCAGCAGCTTCCACGGGGTGGGAAACACCGGGGAGCTGTTTTTT. This sequence encodes CASSFHGVGNTGELFF.

The V gene is TRBV7-9, the J gene TRBJ2-1, with D perhaps TRBD1 (6 bases). V was trimmed by 3 bases and J by 11 bases, leaving 14 bases between them. In germline, CDR1 is SEHNR, CDR2 FQNEAQ (reference sequence). CDR3 size: 13 residues. CDR3 DNA sequence: TGTGCCAGCAGCTTGACAAGCCAGGGGCAGCAGTTCTTC. Translated, it gives CASSLTSQGQQFF.

V and J are TRBV11-1 and TRBJ2-1, with TRBD1 matching 9 bases. Germline V gene sequence: CDR1 SGHAT, CDR2 FQDESV (reference sequence). The CDR3 extends over 13 amino acids. The ends lost 6 bases at V and 8 bases at J; junction bases unmatched: 5. CDR3 nucleotides: TGTGCCAGCAGACCAACAGGGGGCGATGAGCAGTTCTTC. It specifies CASRPTGGDEQFF.

This rearrangement joins TRBV28 to TRBJ2-7; tentatively, D is TRBD1 or TRBD2 (5 bases each). This CDR3 comprises 16 residues. Germline V gives CDR1 MDHEN, CDR2 SYDVKM. The ends were cut back, 7 bases at V and 4 bases at J, with 23 bases in the middle. For the CDR3, the DNA is TGTGCCAGCAAACTGGGGTTATGGGGGAGCGTTTACGAGCAGTACTTC. Translated, it gives CASKLGLWGSVYEQYF. The variable domain in full, with the rest retrieved from reference TRBV28 and TRBJ2-7, is DVKVTQSSRYLVKRTGEKVFLECVQDMDHENMFWYRQDPGLGLRLIYFSYDVKMKEKGDIPEGYSVSREKKERFSLILESASTNQTSMYLCASKLGLWGSVYEQYFGPGTRLTVT.

CDR3 region: CASSQTSTGELFF. The CDR3 DNA follows: TGTGCCAGCAGCCAGACGTCCACCGGGGAGCTGTTTTTT. V usage is TRBV7-8 and J usage is TRBJ2-2, with no clear D. Germline V lookup: CDR1 SGHVS, CDR2 FQNEAQ. Trimming shortened V by 5 bases and J by 4 bases, and 8 bases separated the two germline ends. The CDR3 contains 13 residues.

The V gene is TRBV5-1, the J gene TRBJ2-5, with D uncertain. The CDR3 spans 11 residues. Between the trimmed V and J ends, which lost 4 bases and 11 bases, there was a span of 12 bases. Germline CDR1 is SGHRS and CDR2 is YFSETQ. CDR3: CASSTGPEQYF. The CDR3 nucleotides are TGCGCCAGCAGCACGGGCCCGGAGCAGTACTTC.

The chain uses TRBV7-9 and TRBJ2-4, with D maybe TRBD2 (6 bases). Germline loops: CDR1 SEHNR, CDR2 FQNEAQ (reference sequence). This CDR3 contains 16 residues. V was trimmed by 5 bases and J by 1 base, leaving 15 bases between them. The CDR3 reads CASSGEEASAKNIQYF. DNA for the CDR3: TGTGCCAGCAGCGGGGAGGAGGCGAGCGCCAAAAACATTCAGTACTTC.

The DNA for the CDR3 is TGTGCCAGCAGTTACTCGTGGCGGGAGTGGGACATTCAGTACTTC. Translation gives CASSYSWREWDIQYF. The chain recombines TRBV6-7 with TRBJ2-4; TRBD2 agrees at 7 bases. TRBV6-7 is an ORF, and what it does is uncertain. The CDR3 runs 15 residues. The V segment lost 0 bases and the J segment 8 bases; nucleotides outside the gene matches: 7.

As DNA, the CDR3 is TGTGCCAGCAGTTTCAGGGGCAGCGTCGGGGCCCAGCATTTT. Protein: CASSFRGSVGAQHF. This sequence joins TRBV27 and TRBJ1-5; D perhaps matches TRBD1 (6 bases). V shed 3 bases and J shed 11 bases, with 17 bases lying between them. This CDR3 has 14 amino acids. From germline, CDR1 is MNHEY and CDR2 SMNVEV (reference sequence).

The rearrangement links TRBV28 to TRBJ2-1, with D possibly matching TRBD1 (6 bases). Germline loops: CDR1 MDHEN, CDR2 SYDVKM. V was cut by 3 bases and J by 6 bases, with 15 bases left in between. This CDR3 has 15 amino acids. The CDR3 DNA follows: TGTGCCAGCAGTTTTGGGGGCGCCGGGACCAATGAGCAGTTCTTC. Translated, it gives CASSFGGAGTNEQFF.

The V call is TRBV28, the J call TRBJ2-3, with a possible D match to TRBD1 (6 bases). The CDR3 runs 14 residues. Trimming pared 3 bases from V and 2 bases from J, leaving 9 bases between. Germline V CDR1 and CDR2: MDHEN, SYDVKM. The CDR3 coding sequence is TGTGCCAGCAGTTTCGGACAGACCACAGATACGCAGTATTTT. It encodes CASSFGQTTDTQYF.

The V call is TRBV11-2, the J call TRBJ1-5, with D uncertain. Trimming pared 5 bases from V and 5 bases from J, leaving 7 bases between. Germline CDR1 is SGHAT and CDR2 is FQNNGV. There are 12 residues in the CDR3. The CDR3 reads CASSPGDQPQHF. CDR3 DNA sequence: TGTGCCAGCAGCCCCGGGGATCAGCCCCAGCATTTT. The full variable domain, with the rest looked up from reference TRBV11-2 and TRBJ1-5, is EAGVAQSPRYKIIEKRQSVAFWCNPISGHATLYWYQQILGQGPKLLIQFQNNGVVDDSQLPKDRFSAERLKGVDSTLKIQPAKLEDSAVYLCASSPGDQPQHFGDGTRLSIL.

The genes are TRBV28 and TRBJ2-1; D perhaps matches TRBD2 (5 bases). The germline gives CDR1 MDHEN, CDR2 SYDVKM. Deletions cut 5 bases from V and 7 bases from J, with 15 bases between. The CDR3 extends over 14 amino acids. This CDR3 is CASSPPAGSNEQFF. Written as DNA, the CDR3 is TGTGCCAGCAGTCCCCCGGCGGGTTCAAATGAGCAGTTCTTC. Variable domain in full (rest from reference TRBV28 and TRBJ2-1): DVKVTQSSRYLVKRTGEKVFLECVQDMDHENMFWYRQDPGLGLRLIYFSYDVKMKEKGDIPEGYSVSREKKERFSLILESASTNQTSMYLCASSPPAGSNEQFFGPGTRLTVL.

The chain recombines TRBV5-1 with TRBJ2-3, with 9 bases that match TRBD1. V shed 3 bases, J shed 0 bases, and the junction held 2 bases outside the gene matches. This CDR3 spans 15 amino acids. The germline gives CDR1 SGHRS, CDR2 YFSETQ. CDR3 amino acids: CASSSGQGSTDTQYF. The CDR3 nucleotides are TGCGCCAGCAGCTCGGGACAGGGAAGCACAGATACGCAGTATTTT.